The 13 T cell receptor beta chains listed next were all sequenced from one sample in a study of blood T cells in healthy people across ages. Primers used in a second PCR of about 6 to 12 cycles were a sample-barcoded 5' primer and a J-beta primer mix. TCRdb reprocessed the 5' RACE reads with MiXCR, giving one entry per CDR3 protein. The table includes fewer than 2,000,000 distinct CDR3 sequences, 34% detected once. Sequencing was performed on blood. These receptors were obtained from a woman in her 30s in good health.

This clonotype was picked up a small number of times. This chain links TRBV3-1 with TRBJ2-7; D might be TRBD2 (6 bases). The CDR3 consists of 13 residues. Germline loops: CDR1 LGHDT, CDR2 YNNKEL (reference sequence). With 9 bases removed from V and 3 bases from J, the gap between germline ends came to 15 bases. This chain's CDR3 is CASQSGGFYEQYF. DNA for the CDR3: TGTGCCAGTCAAAGCGGAGGGTTCTACGAGCAGTACTTC.

This clonotype was recorded a few times. V usage is TRBV7-9 and J usage is TRBJ2-1, with a possible D match to TRBD2 (6 bases). CDR3 length: 14 amino acids. CDR1 and CDR2 (germline): SEHNR, FQNEAQ (reference sequence). The CDR3 sequence: CADSSGLSYNEQFF. In DNA form, the CDR3 reads TGTGCTGACTCGAGCGGGCTTAGCTACAATGAGCAGTTCTTC.

V usage is TRBV4-1 and J usage is TRBJ2-7, with 9 bases that match TRBD1. The CDR3 runs to 16 residues. V was pared by 4 bases and J by 1 base, with 8 bases of the junction left unmatched. Germline V lookup: CDR1 MGHRA, CDR2 YSYEKL. This CDR3 is CASSLVPGQGSYEQYF. The CDR3 region has the DNA TGCGCCAGCAGCCTGGTTCCGGGACAGGGTTCCTACGAGCAGTACTTC.

The genes are TRBV29-1 and TRBJ1-2, with 7 bases matching TRBD1. The CDR3 has 14 residues. In germline, CDR1 is SQVTM, CDR2 ANQGSEA. Trimming took 0 bases from V and 4 from J; bases not matched to a gene: 5. CDR3: CSVEDSGQIYGYTF. The CDR3 DNA reads TGCAGCGTTGAAGATTCGGGACAGATCTATGGCTACACCTTC.

This clonotype appeared a few times. The chain is built from TRBV12-3 or TRBV12-4 and TRBJ2-2; TRBD2 matches 8 bases. The J segment lost 3 bases and the V segment lost 2 bases, leaving 2 bases of the junction unmatched. This CDR3 contains 15 residues. CDR3 sequence: CASSLTSGYTGELFF. In DNA, the CDR3 is TGTGCCAGCAGTTTAACTAGCGGATACACCGGGGAGCTGTTTTTT.

The rearrangement links TRBV29-1 to TRBJ1-1, with TRBD1 matching 8 bases. V lost 3 bases, J lost 5 bases, and 2 bases stayed unmatched. Germline CDR1 and CDR2: SQVTM and ANQGSEA. This CDR3 is 12 amino acids long. CDR3 nucleotides: TGCAGCGTTGAGACAGGGGATACTGAAGCTTTCTTT. This sequence encodes CSVETGDTEAFF.

This clonotype was seen only a few times. The genes are TRBV5-1 and TRBJ2-7; TRBD2 agrees at 9 bases. The CDR3 has 13 residues. Germline V gene lookup returns CDR1 SGHRS and CDR2 YFSETQ. V lost 4 bases to trimming and J lost 5 bases; unmatched junction nucleotides: 4. As DNA, the CDR3 is TGCGCCAGCAGCGGGGGACTAGCTAACGAGCAGTACTTC. Protein product: CASSGGLANEQYF.

This clonotype showed up just a few times. DNA for the CDR3: TGCAGTGCGGTAGAAGAGACCCAGTACTTC. Encoded protein: CSAVEETQYF. V is TRBV20-1 and J is TRBJ2-5; D remains ambiguous. V lost 6 bases and J lost 3, with 5 bases in between. The CDR3 has 10 amino acids. Germline CDR1 reads DFQATT; CDR2 reads SNEGSKA (reference sequence).

The rearrangement joins TRBV5-4 to TRBJ2-7; a possible D gene is TRBD1 (5 bases). V lost 3 bases and J 0 bases, leaving 10 bases between the germline ends. Germline loops: CDR1 SGHNT, CDR2 YYREEE (reference sequence). The CDR3 runs 14 residues. CDR3 in DNA: TGTGCCAGCAGCTCGCCGGACAACTCCTACGAGCAGTACTTC. It yields the protein CASSSPDNSYEQYF.

The chain couples TRBV7-8 to TRBJ1-4, with a tentative D call TRBD1 (6 bases). V was cut by 3 bases and J by 8 bases, with 19 bases left in between. The CDR3 has 16 residues. Germline-derived CDR1 and CDR2 are SGHVS and FQNEAQ. This chain's CDR3 is CASSFFVGGAGEKLFF. The CDR3 coding sequence is TGTGCCAGCAGCTTTTTCGTCGGGGGGGCTGGCGAAAAACTGTTTTTT.

The chain uses TRBV19 and TRBJ1-2, with 9 bases lining up with TRBD1. This CDR3 has 17 residues. The V and J ends lost 6 bases and 3 bases, in that order; junction bases with no gene match: 14. Germline assignment: CDR1 LNHDA and CDR2 SQIVND (reference sequence). The CDR3 DNA follows: TGTGCCAGTAGAGGAAGGAGACAGGGGGAAGAAGACTATGGCTACACCTTC. It translates to CASRGRRQGEEDYGYTF.

This clonotype has just a few counts. This chain joins TRBV7-9 and TRBJ1-1; D unresolved. From germline, CDR1 is SEHNR and CDR2 FQNEAQ (reference sequence). The CDR3 is made up of 14 amino acids. V lost 5 bases and J 6 bases, leaving 16 bases between the germline ends. The CDR3 coding sequence is TGTGCCAGCAGCCTAGATGGGGTCGGGGCTGAAGCTTTCTTT. Translating gives CASSLDGVGAEAFF.

J is TRBJ1-1 and V is TRBV6-1, with D maybe TRBD1 (5 bases). The V gene's germline CDR1 is MNHNS and CDR2 SASEGT. The germline V and J ends were trimmed by 6 bases and 3 bases, with 14 bases remaining between them. The CDR3 consists of 14 residues. CDR3 in amino acids: CASSDGHYYTEAFF. In nucleotides, the CDR3 is TGTGCCAGCAGCGACGGACATTACTACACTGAAGCTTTCTTT.